The 17 T cell receptor beta chains below all came from one sample that was sequenced in a study of blood T cell repertoires in COVID-19. Generated by immunoSEQ multiplex PCR, the TCRdb table keeps only in-frame clones and is missing some. The table shows around 95,000 clones, with roughly 80% occurring only once. Specimen: peripheral blood. The origin of the receptors is a man aged 45-65 years with active or convalescent COVID-19.

The J gene is TRBJ2-1, the V gene TRBV7-3; 13 nucleotides agree with TRBD2. V lost 5 bases and J lost 5; bases outside the gene matches: 3. CDR1 is SGHTA, CDR2 FQGTGA, per germline. The CDR3 runs to 15 residues. The DNA of the CDR3 is TGTGCCAGCAGCGTGACTAGCGGGAGGAACAATGAGCAGTTCTTC. Translation: CASSVTSGRNNEQFF.

This clone was recorded once. Other DNA variants within this sample encode the same CDR3. CDR3 sequence reads: CASSGTGQETQYF. CDR3 DNA sequence: TGTGCCAGTAGCGGGACAGGGCAAGAGACCCAGTACTTC. The chain joins TRBV19 to TRBJ2-5; the match to TRBD1 covers 9 bases. This CDR3 spans 13 amino acids. Germline CDR1 is LNHDA and CDR2 is SQIVND (reference sequence). V shed 6 bases and J 2 bases; nucleotides not matched to a gene: 1. Full variable domain (rest looked up from reference TRBV19 and TRBJ2-5): DGGITQSPKYLFRKEGQNVTLSCEQNLNHDAMYWYRQDPGQGLRLIYYSQIVNDFQKGDIAEGYSVSREKKESFPLTVTSAQKNPTAFYLCASSGTGQETQYFGPGTRLLVL.

This chain uses TRBV15 with TRBJ2-5; D gene unclear. V gave up 0 bases and J gave up 4 bases, with 3 bases separating them. The CDR3 has 12 amino acids. Per the germline V gene, CDR1 is LNHNV and CDR2 is YYDKDF (reference sequence). CDR3: CATSRDRETQYF. Written as DNA, the CDR3 is TGTGCCACCAGCAGAGATCGAGAGACCCAGTACTTC.

The V call is TRBV28, the J call TRBJ2-3, with 7 bases lining up with TRBD1. Losses at the gene ends were 5 bases for V and 4 bases for J; bases not matched to a gene: 3. The CDR3 covers 13 residues. CDR1 and CDR2 (germline): MDHEN, SYDVKM. Here the CDR3 DNA reads TGTGCCAGCAGTCGACAGGGTCCAGATACGCAGTATTTT. It codes for CASSRQGPDTQYF.

The V and J genes are TRBV7-9 and TRBJ2-1; TRBD2 aligns across 9 bases. The CDR3 runs to 18 residues. The germline gives CDR1 SEHNR, CDR2 FQNEAQ (reference sequence). After removal of 5 bases from V and 9 bases from J, the junction contained 20 bases not matched to a gene. The CDR3, as DNA: TGTGCCAGCAGCCCTTCGGGGACCTGGACTAGCGTTGCCTCTGAGCAGTTCTTC. Its translation: CASSPSGTWTSVASEQFF.

The genes are TRBV5-8 and TRBJ1-2; 7 bases agree with TRBD1. J was trimmed by 2 bases and V by 4 bases; bases with no gene match: 8. This CDR3 is built from 15 residues. Germline-derived CDR1 and CDR2 are SGHTS and YDEGEE. The CDR3 DNA is TGTGCCAGCAGCCTCCGCCCGACAGGGAACTATGGCTACACCTTC. Translation gives CASSLRPTGNYGYTF.

This chain uses TRBV3-1 (or the pseudogene TRBV3-2) with TRBJ2-3; 11 bases agree with TRBD2. The CDR3 contains 17 residues. In germline, CDR1 is LGHDT, CDR2 YNNKEL (reference sequence). J gave up 6 bases and V 0 bases, and 8 bases lay outside the gene matches. This CDR3 is CASSQDRLAGGWDTQYF. CDR3 in DNA: TGTGCCAGCAGCCAAGATCGCCTAGCGGGAGGCTGGGATACGCAGTATTTT.

The gene calls are TRBV7-6 and TRBJ2-2; 15 bases map to TRBD2. Germline V gene lookup returns CDR1 SGHVS and CDR2 FNYEAQ. The V and J ends lost 6 bases and 0 bases, in that order; junction bases with no gene match: 11. The CDR3 runs 20 residues. The CDR3 DNA reads as TGTGCCAGCAGTTTAATTAGGACTAGCGGGAGGGCCTCGAACACCGGGGAGCTGTTTTTT. Residues: CASSLIRTSGRASNTGELFF.

The chain links TRBV6-1 to TRBJ2-5, with 10 bases fitting TRBD2. Germline CDR1 is MNHNS and CDR2 is SASEGT. V gave up 4 bases and J gave up 2 bases; unmatched junction bases: 7. The CDR3 totals 16 residues. This chain's CDR3 is CASSGPGLANQETQYF. The CDR3 DNA follows: TGTGCCAGCAGTGGTCCGGGACTAGCGAATCAAGAGACCCAGTACTTC.

V is TRBV28 and J is TRBJ1-1; 7 bases map to TRBD1. J was trimmed by 4 bases and V by 3 bases; bases with no gene match: 11. This CDR3 is 16 amino acids long. Germline values: CDR1 MDHEN, CDR2 SYDVKM. The CDR3 DNA is TGTGCCAGCAGTTTTCGGCCGAGGGGGCGGGGCACTGAAGCTTTCTTT. This translates into CASSFRPRGRGTEAFF.

This clone was detected once. J is TRBJ2-1 and V is TRBV7-9; 9 bases fit TRBD2. V shed 4 bases and J 4 bases; nucleotides not matched to a gene: 14. This CDR3 is built from 18 residues. From germline, CDR1 is SEHNR and CDR2 FQNEAQ (reference sequence). The CDR3 DNA reads as TGTGCCAGCAGCTCAAGCGGGAGGACACACCAGGCATACAATGAGCAGTTCTTC. Its protein is CASSSSGRTHQAYNEQFF.

The gene calls are TRBV4-1 and TRBJ2-2, with TRBD1 matching 10 bases. Germline V gene sequence: CDR1 MGHRA, CDR2 YSYEKL. This CDR3 spans 15 amino acids. Losses at the gene ends were 5 bases for V and 4 bases for J; bases not matched to a gene: 4. The CDR3 nucleotides read TGCGCCAGCAGCATTAGGGACAGGGGCACCGGGGAGCTGTTTTTT. Protein sequence: CASSIRDRGTGELFF.

This clone showed up just once. V is TRBV3-1 (or the pseudogene TRBV3-2) and J is TRBJ2-1; D remains unclear. Germline CDR1 reads LGHDT; CDR2 reads YNNKEL (reference sequence). CDR3 length equals 16 residues. V was shortened by 0 bases and J by 6 bases, with 15 bases between the two germline ends. CDR3 nucleotide sequence: TGTGCCAGCAGCCAAGATTGGCATGATGCGGTCAATGAGCAGTTCTTC. This encodes CASSQDWHDAVNEQFF.

The chain carries TRBV10-2 and TRBJ2-7, with TRBD1 matching 8 bases. CDR1 is WSHSY, CDR2 SAAADI, per germline. V lost 10 bases and J lost 7; bases outside the gene matches: 6. The CDR3 totals 11 residues. The CDR3 DNA reads TGCGCCACCACGGACAGGGAAGAGCAGTACTTC. Protein product: CATTDREEQYF.

This clone was seen once. At one end the junction does not follow the germline gene, possibly because of a read error. This chain connects TRBV28 to TRBJ1-2, with D uncertain. The CDR3 loop spans 11 amino acids. Per the germline V gene, CDR1 is MDHEN and CDR2 is SYDVKM. Here the CDR3 reads CASSSSYGYTF. CDR3 DNA: TGTGCTAGCAGTTCTTCCTATGGCTACACCTTC.

This clone has just a few counts. CDR3 region: CASSSTPGSIEQYF. CDR3 DNA: TGTGCCAGCAGCTCAACACCAGGGTCTATCGAGCAGTACTTC. The gene calls are TRBV11-3 and TRBJ2-7, with a tentative D call TRBD1 (5 bases). The ends were cut back, 4 bases at V and 6 bases at J, with 16 bases in the middle. This CDR3 is built from 14 residues. The germline V gene encodes CDR1 SGHNT and CDR2 YENEEA.

This chain joins TRBV18 and TRBJ2-1; TRBD1 might be the D (6 bases). This CDR3 has 15 residues. Germline V gene data show CDR1 as KGHSH and CDR2 as LQKENI. V was shortened by 6 bases and J by 6 bases, with 18 bases between the two germline ends. CDR3 in amino acids: CASSLSMGTLNEQFF. The DNA of the CDR3 is TGTGCCAGCTCCCTTTCGATGGGGACACTCAATGAGCAGTTCTTC.